These 2 T cell receptor beta chains were all obtained from the same sample, sequenced in a study of T-cell memory formation after mild COVID-19 (dated by TCRdb to 2020 to 2023). The library relied on 5' RACE. For sequencing, an Illumina NovaSeq 6000 was employed. In-frame beta chains were kept once TCRdb had trimmed the public reads at Q25 with fastp and called clones with MiXCR. CDR3 protein duplicates are merged, each entry listing the most common genes and DNA. This sample comprises 200,000 to 300,000 distinct CDR3 sequences, roughly 15% of them detected only once. Of the sample, under 2.5% falls within the top ten clones. The material sequenced was PBMCs or a T cell subset sorted from them (not recorded which). These TCRs come from an adult woman who had mild COVID-19 (a few samples of this study predate the infection). The sample titles of this study are shuffled in the database, so cell type and time point are left out; the donor was told from shared clones.

The V gene is TRBV12-3 or TRBV12-4, the J gene TRBJ1-1, with D uncertain. V gave up 5 bases and J gave up 14 bases, with 15 bases separating them. CDR3 length: 11 amino acids. CDR3 residues: CASSAMRRKFF. The CDR3 coding sequence is TGTGCCAGCAGTGCTATGAGAAGAAAATTCTTT.

V gene TRBV7-2 combines with J gene TRBJ2-1; 12 nucleotides line up with TRBD2. The V segment lost 0 bases and the J segment 8 bases; nucleotides outside the gene matches: 8. The V gene's germline CDR1 is SGHTA and CDR2 FQGNSA. The CDR3 consists of 17 residues. The CDR3 DNA reads TGTGCCAGCAGCTTAGCCTCCGGGACTAGCGGGTTCTATGAGCAGTTCTTC. This translates into CASSLASGTSGFYEQFF.